This T cell receptor beta chain came from a study of T cell responses to AZD1222 COVID-19 vaccine. Study-wide results and caveats: It should be noted that donors were predominantly white British and more often female, and clonal diversity was possibly underestimated. Just a handful of people given AZD1222 tested seropositive at baseline.

Note on this clone: The antigen is undetermined.

The CDR3 is 14 amino acids. Germline V CDR1 and CDR2: SGHRS, YFSETQ. The V segment lost 4 bases and the J segment 4 bases; nucleotides outside the gene matches: 4. Sequenced by immunoSEQ multiplex PCR; TCRdb stores in-frame clones only, minus some. The sample has about 89,000 clones, roughly 90% seen once. The starting material was peripheral blood, obtained 28 days after the second AZD1222 dose. This clonotype was obtained from an adult who received the AZD1222 COVID-19 vaccine. This sequence joins TRBV5-1 and TRBJ2-7; 11 nucleotides match TRBD1. Written as DNA, the CDR3 is TGCGCCAGCAGCACGGGACAGGGGGGTTACGAGCAGTACTTC. Protein product: CASSTGQGGYEQYF. The full variable domain, its missing parts supplied by reference TRBV5-1 and TRBJ2-7, is KAGVTQTPRYLIKTRGQQVTLSCSPISGHRSVSWYQQTPGQGLQFLFEYFSETQRNKGNFPGRFSGRQFSNSRSEMNVSTLELGDSALYLCASSTGQGGYEQYFGPGTRLTVT.